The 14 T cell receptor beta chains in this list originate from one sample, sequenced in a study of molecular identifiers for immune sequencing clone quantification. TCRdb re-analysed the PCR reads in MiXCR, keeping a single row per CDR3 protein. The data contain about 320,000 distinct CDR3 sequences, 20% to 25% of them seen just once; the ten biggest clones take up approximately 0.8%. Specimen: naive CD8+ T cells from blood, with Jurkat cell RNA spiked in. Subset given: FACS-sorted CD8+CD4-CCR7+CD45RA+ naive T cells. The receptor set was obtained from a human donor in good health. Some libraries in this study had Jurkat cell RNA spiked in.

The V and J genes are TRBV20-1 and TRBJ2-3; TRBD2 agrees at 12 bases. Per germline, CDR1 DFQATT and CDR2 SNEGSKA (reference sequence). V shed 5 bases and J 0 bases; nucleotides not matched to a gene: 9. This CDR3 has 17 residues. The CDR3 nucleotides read TGCAGTGCTTGGACTAGCGGGGAAACGGGTAGCACAGATACGCAGTATTTT. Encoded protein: CSAWTSGETGSTDTQYF.

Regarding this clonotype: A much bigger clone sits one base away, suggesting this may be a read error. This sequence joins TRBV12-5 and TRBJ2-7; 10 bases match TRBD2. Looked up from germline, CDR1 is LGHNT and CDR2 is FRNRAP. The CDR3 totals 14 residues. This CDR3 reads CASGLAGFGYEQCF. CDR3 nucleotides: TGTGCTAGTGGACTAGCGGGGTTCGGGTACGAGCAGTGCTTC.

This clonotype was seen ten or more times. The CDR3 sequence: CASSARFDSPNSYEQYF. The CDR3, as DNA: TGTGCCAGCAGCGCCCGGTTCGATTCCCCCAATTCCTACGAGCAGTACTTC. The V call is TRBV7-9, the J call TRBJ2-7; D gene unclear. V dropped 5 bases and J dropped 1 base, with 21 bases sitting between them. The germline V gene encodes CDR1 SEHNR and CDR2 FQNEAQ (reference sequence). CDR3 length: 17 amino acids. Based on the CDR3 plus reference TRBV7-9 and TRBJ2-7, the full variable domain is DTGVSQNPRHKITKRGQNVTFRCDPISEHNRLYWYRQTLGQGPEFLTYFQNEAQLEKSRLLSDRFSAERPKGSFSTLEIQRTEQGDSAMYLCASSARFDSPNSYEQYFGPGTRLTVT.

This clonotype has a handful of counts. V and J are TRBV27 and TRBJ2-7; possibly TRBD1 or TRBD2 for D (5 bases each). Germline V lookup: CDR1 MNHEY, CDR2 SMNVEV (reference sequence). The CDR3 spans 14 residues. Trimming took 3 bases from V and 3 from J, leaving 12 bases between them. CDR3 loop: CASSFLGPSYEQYF. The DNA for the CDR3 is TGTGCCAGCAGTTTTTTGGGACCGAGCTACGAGCAGTACTTC.

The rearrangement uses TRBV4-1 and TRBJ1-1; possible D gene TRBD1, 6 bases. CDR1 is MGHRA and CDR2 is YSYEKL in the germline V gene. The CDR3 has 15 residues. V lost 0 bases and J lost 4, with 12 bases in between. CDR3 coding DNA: TGCGCCAGCAGCCAAGATTCGGACAGAAGCACTGAAGCTTTCTTT. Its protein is CASSQDSDRSTEAFF.

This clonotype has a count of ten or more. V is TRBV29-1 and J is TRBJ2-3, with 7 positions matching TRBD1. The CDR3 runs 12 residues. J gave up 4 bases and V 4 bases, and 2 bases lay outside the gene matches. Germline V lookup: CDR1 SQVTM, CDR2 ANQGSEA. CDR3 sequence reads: CSVGTGADTQYF. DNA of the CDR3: TGCAGCGTTGGGACAGGTGCAGATACGCAGTATTTT.

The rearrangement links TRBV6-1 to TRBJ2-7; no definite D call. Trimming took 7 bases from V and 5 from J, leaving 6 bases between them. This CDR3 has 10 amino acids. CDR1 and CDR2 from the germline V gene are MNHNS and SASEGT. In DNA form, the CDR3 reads TGTGCCAGCAATGAGGACGAGCAGTACTTC. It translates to CASNEDEQYF.

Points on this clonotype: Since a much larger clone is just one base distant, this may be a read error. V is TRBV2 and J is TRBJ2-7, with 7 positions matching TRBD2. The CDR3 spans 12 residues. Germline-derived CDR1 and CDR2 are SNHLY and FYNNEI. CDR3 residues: CAGSERDYEQYF. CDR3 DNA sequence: TGTGCCGGCAGTGAGCGGGACTACGAGCAGTACTTC.

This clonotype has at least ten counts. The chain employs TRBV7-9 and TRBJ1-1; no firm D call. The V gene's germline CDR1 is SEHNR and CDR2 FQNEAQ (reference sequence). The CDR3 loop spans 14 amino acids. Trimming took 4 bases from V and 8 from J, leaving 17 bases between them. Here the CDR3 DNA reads TGTGCCAGCAGCTCGATCGATCGGGAAGCGGAAGCTTTCTTT. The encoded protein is CASSSIDREAEAFF.

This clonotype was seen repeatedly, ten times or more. The CDR3 reads CASSEAQGTGSSYEQYF. In nucleotides, the CDR3 is TGTGCCAGCAGTGAAGCGCAAGGGACAGGGTCTTCCTACGAGCAGTACTTC. V is TRBV2 and J is TRBJ2-7, with TRBD1 identical over 9 bases. The CDR3 is made up of 17 amino acids. The V segment lost 0 bases and the J segment 1 base; nucleotides outside the gene matches: 7. The germline V gene encodes CDR1 SNHLY and CDR2 FYNNEI. Together with reference TRBV2 and TRBJ2-7, the CDR3 gives the full variable domain: EPEVTQTPSHQVTQMGQEVILRCVPISNHLYFYWYRQILGQKVEFLVSFYNNEISEKSEIFDDQFSVERPDGSNFTLKIRSTKLEDSAMYFCASSEAQGTGSSYEQYFGPGTRLTVT.

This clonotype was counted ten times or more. In nucleotides, the CDR3 is TGCGCCAGCAGCCAGCCCGGACAGGGAGATCAGCCCCAGCATTTT. Translated, it gives CASSQPGQGDQPQHF. V is TRBV4-1 and J is TRBJ1-5; 8 nucleotides align to TRBD1. V gave up 3 bases and J gave up 5 bases; unmatched junction bases: 6. Per germline, CDR1 MGHRA and CDR2 YSYEKL. This CDR3 contains 15 residues.

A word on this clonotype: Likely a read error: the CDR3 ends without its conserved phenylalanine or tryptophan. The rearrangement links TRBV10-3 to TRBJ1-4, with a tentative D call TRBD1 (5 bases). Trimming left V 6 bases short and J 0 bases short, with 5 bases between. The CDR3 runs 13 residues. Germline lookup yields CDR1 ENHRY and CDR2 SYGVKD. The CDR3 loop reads CAIRTATNEKLFS. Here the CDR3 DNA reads TGTGCCATCAGGACAGCAACTAATGAAAAACTGTTTTCT.

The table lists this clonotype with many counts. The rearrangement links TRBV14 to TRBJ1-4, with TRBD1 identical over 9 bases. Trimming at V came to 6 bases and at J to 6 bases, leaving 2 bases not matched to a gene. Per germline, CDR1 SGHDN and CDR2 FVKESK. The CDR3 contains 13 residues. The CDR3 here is CASRQGADEKLFF. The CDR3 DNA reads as TGTGCCAGCAGACAGGGGGCTGATGAAAAACTGTTTTTT. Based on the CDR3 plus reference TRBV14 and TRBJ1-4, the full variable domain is EAGVTQFPSHSVIEKGQTVTLRCDPISGHDNLYWYRRVMGKEIKFLLHFVKESKQDESGMPNNRFLAERTGGTYSTLKVQPAELEDSGVYFCASRQGADEKLFFGSGTQLSVL.

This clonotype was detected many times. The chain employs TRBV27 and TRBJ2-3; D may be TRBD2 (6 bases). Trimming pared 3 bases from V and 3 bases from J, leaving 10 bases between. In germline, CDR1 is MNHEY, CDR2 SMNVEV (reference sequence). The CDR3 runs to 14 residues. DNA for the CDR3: TGTGCCAGCAGTTTGATGGCGGGAACAGATACGCAGTATTTT. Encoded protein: CASSLMAGTDTQYF.